The rows below give T cell receptor beta chains drawn from one sample of a study of shared clonotypes between healthy human individuals. Produced via immunoSEQ multiplex PCR; TCRdb's table is partial and in-frame only. The table has a few million clones, 85% to 95% seen once. Sequenced input: naive CD4+ T cells from PBMCs. The receptors here all came from a young man in good health. Some clones in this sample may be carry-over from other donors' samples. Both conserved end residues are part of each CDR3. Fields, in order: CDR3 length, clone size, D gene, V gene, J gene, CDR3 DNA, CDR3 protein. A D gene is named only where the DNA matches it firmly. The listing skips clone size in some rows; elsewhere it reads once, few, many or a size class.

CDR3 length: 14
clone size: .
D gene: .
V gene: TRBV28
J gene: TRBJ2-5
CDR3 DNA: TGTGCCACCCCAGGGACAGTGGAGGGAGAGACCCAGTACTTC
CDR3 protein: CATPGTVEGETQYF

CDR3 length: 16
clone size: .
D gene: .
V gene: TRBV19
J gene: TRBJ2-6
CDR3 DNA: TGTGCCAGTAGTACGGGACTTACCTCTGGGGCCAACGTCCTGACTTTC
CDR3 protein: CASSTGLTSGANVLTF

CDR3 length: 13
clone size: .
D gene: .
V gene: TRBV6-5
J gene: TRBJ1-2
CDR3 DNA: TGTGCCAGCAGTGTACAGATTAACTATGGCTACACCTTC
CDR3 protein: CASSVQINYGYTF

CDR3 length: 15
clone size: .
D gene: .
V gene: TRBV28
J gene: TRBJ1-4
CDR3 DNA: TGTGCCAGCAGTTTTGTGGGCGGGAGGGGTGAAAAACTGTTTTTT
CDR3 protein: CASSFVGGRGEKLFF

CDR3 length: 11
clone size: .
D gene: .
V gene: TRBV30
J gene: TRBJ2-3
CDR3 DNA: TGTGCCTGGAGTGTACTTGGCGGGGTCGTTTTT
CDR3 protein: CAWSVLGGVVF

CDR3 length: 15
clone size: .
D gene: TRBD2
V gene: TRBV27
J gene: TRBJ2-1
CDR3 DNA: TGTGCCAGCAGTCCCGGGACTAGCGGGAGAAATGAGCAGTTCTTC
CDR3 protein: CASSPGTSGRNEQFF

CDR3 length: 15
clone size: .
D gene: TRBD2
V gene: TRBV5-4
J gene: TRBJ2-1
CDR3 DNA: TGTGCCAGCAGCTCGGGGACTAATTTTGACAATGAGCAGTTCTTC
CDR3 protein: CASSSGTNFDNEQFF

CDR3 length: 14
clone size: .
D gene: .
V gene: TRBV28
J gene: TRBJ2-1
CDR3 DNA: TGTGCCAGCAGACCAGGGGGGACCTACAATGAGCAGTTCTTC
CDR3 protein: CASRPGGTYNEQFF

CDR3 length: 14
clone size: .
D gene: TRBD2
V gene: TRBV6-6
J gene: TRBJ2-1
CDR3 DNA: TGTGCCAGCAGCGCCGGGACTAGCGGGAAAGAGCAGTTCTTC
CDR3 protein: CASSAGTSGKEQFF

CDR3 length: 12
clone size: .
D gene: .
V gene: TRBV5-4
J gene: TRBJ2-3
CDR3 DNA: TGTGCCAGCAGCTACTCCACAGATACGCAGTATTTT
CDR3 protein: CASSYSTDTQYF

CDR3 length: 14
clone size: .
D gene: .
V gene: TRBV9
J gene: TRBJ2-5
CDR3 DNA: TGTGCCAGCAGCGTAAGTGGGGTTCAAGAGACCCAGTACTTC
CDR3 protein: CASSVSGVQETQYF

CDR3 length: 16
clone size: .
D gene: .
V gene: TRBV5-6
J gene: TRBJ2-1
CDR3 DNA: TGTGCCAGCAGCTTGGATGGGGGGAACACCTACAATGAGCAGTTCTTC
CDR3 protein: CASSLDGGNTYNEQFF

CDR3 length: 16
clone size: .
D gene: .
V gene: TRBV9
J gene: TRBJ2-2
CDR3 DNA: TGTGCCAGCAGCTCCCAGGTGGGACTCCACACCGGGGAGCTGTTTTTT
CDR3 protein: CASSSQVGLHTGELFF

CDR3 length: 15
clone size: .
D gene: .
V gene: TRBV7-2
J gene: TRBJ2-7
CDR3 DNA: TGTGCCAGCAGCTTAACGGCAGGGGTCACCTACGAGCAGTACTTC
CDR3 protein: CASSLTAGVTYEQYF

CDR3 length: 15
clone size: .
D gene: .
V gene: TRBV19
J gene: TRBJ1-1
CDR3 DNA: TGTGCCAGTAGCCAAATGTCGGGGGCGGGCACTGAAGCTTTCTTT
CDR3 protein: CASSQMSGAGTEAFF

CDR3 length: 14
clone size: .
D gene: .
V gene: TRBV5-1
J gene: TRBJ2-7
CDR3 DNA: TGCGCCAGCAGCATACAGGGTCCCTCCTACGAGCAGTACTTC
CDR3 protein: CASSIQGPSYEQYF

CDR3 length: 13
clone size: .
D gene: .
V gene: TRBV29-1
J gene: TRBJ2-5
CDR3 DNA: TGCAGCGCCCTGGGGCTGGACCGGGAGACCCAGTACTTC
CDR3 protein: CSALGLDRETQYF

CDR3 length: 13
clone size: .
D gene: .
V gene: TRBV7-9
J gene: TRBJ2-4
CDR3 DNA: TGTGCCAGCAGCTTAGCACTGGCGAACATTCAGTACTTC
CDR3 protein: CASSLALANIQYF

CDR3 length: 15
clone size: .
D gene: TRBD2
V gene: TRBV7-9
J gene: TRBJ2-1
CDR3 DNA: TGTGCCAGCAGCCCATGGACTAGCGGGTCAAATGAGCAGTTCTTC
CDR3 protein: CASSPWTSGSNEQFF

CDR3 length: 15
clone size: .
D gene: TRBD1
V gene: TRBV23-1
J gene: TRBJ2-1
CDR3 DNA: TGCGCCAGCAGTCCCACTCTCCAGGGGGCGTATGAGCAGTTCTTC
CDR3 protein: CASSPTLQGAYEQFF

CDR3 length: 14
clone size: once
D gene: .
V gene: TRBV5-1
J gene: TRBJ2-5
CDR3 DNA: TGCGCCAGCAGCTTGCAGGGGCTCGGCGAGACCCAGTACTTC
CDR3 protein: CASSLQGLGETQYF

CDR3 length: 15
clone size: .
D gene: .
V gene: TRBV6-6
J gene: TRBJ1-3
CDR3 DNA: TGTGCCAGCAGGTACGCTGACATAGGAGGAAACACCATATATTTT
CDR3 protein: CASRYADIGGNTIYF

CDR3 length: 15
clone size: .
D gene: .
V gene: TRBV28
J gene: TRBJ2-7
CDR3 DNA: TGTGCCAGCAGTCCCTCACCGAAGGGGGCCTACGAGCAGTACTTC
CDR3 protein: CASSPSPKGAYEQYF

CDR3 length: 16
clone size: .
D gene: TRBD2
V gene: TRBV18
J gene: TRBJ2-1
CDR3 DNA: TGTGCCAGCTCCCCCTCGGGGGGGAGGGCCTACAATGAGCAGTTCTTC
CDR3 protein: CASSPSGGRAYNEQFF

CDR3 length: 19
clone size: .
D gene: TRBD2
V gene: TRBV27
J gene: TRBJ2-2
CDR3 DNA: TGTGCCAGCAGTTTATTTTCTAGTTCTAGCGGGCGGAACACCGGGGAGCTGTTTTTT
CDR3 protein: CASSLFSSSSGRNTGELFF

CDR3 length: 17
clone size: .
D gene: TRBD1
V gene: TRBV27
J gene: TRBJ2-1
CDR3 DNA: TGTGCCAGCAGTTTCCCCCCGGACAGGGGGTTGTACAATGAGCAGTTCTTC
CDR3 protein: CASSFPPDRGLYNEQFF

CDR3 length: 16
clone size: .
D gene: TRBD1
V gene: TRBV15
J gene: TRBJ2-7
CDR3 DNA: TGTGCCACCAGCAGGACACCGGGACAGGGATCCTACGAGCAGTACTTC
CDR3 protein: CATSRTPGQGSYEQYF

CDR3 length: 15
clone size: .
D gene: TRBD2
V gene: TRBV6-5
J gene: TRBJ2-1
CDR3 DNA: TGTGCCAGCAGTTTAGAGCGGGGGTCCTACAATGAGCAGTTCTTC
CDR3 protein: CASSLERGSYNEQFF

CDR3 length: 13
clone size: .
D gene: .
V gene: TRBV7-9
J gene: TRBJ2-1
CDR3 DNA: TGTGCCAGCAGCTTAGACAGGGCTGGTGAGCAGTTCTTC
CDR3 protein: CASSLDRAGEQFF

CDR3 length: 15
clone size: .
D gene: .
V gene: TRBV7-3
J gene: TRBJ1-1
CDR3 DNA: TGTGCCAGCAGCTTAAACCCGGACAAGAACACTGAAGCTTTCTTT
CDR3 protein: CASSLNPDKNTEAFF

CDR3 length: 16
clone size: .
D gene: .
V gene: TRBV30
J gene: TRBJ2-7
CDR3 DNA: TGTGCCTGGAGTTGGGAGGGGGCGAGGAGATTACGAGAGCAGTACTTC
CDR3 protein: CAWSWEGARRLREQYF

CDR3 length: 18
clone size: .
D gene: TRBD1
V gene: TRBV4-1
J gene: TRBJ2-6
CDR3 DNA: TGCGCCAGCAGCCAAGATTTGGGACAGGGCTCTGGGGCCAACGTCCTGACTTTC
CDR3 protein: CASSQDLGQGSGANVLTF

CDR3 length: 14
clone size: .
D gene: .
V gene: TRBV6-6
J gene: TRBJ2-7
CDR3 DNA: TGTGCCAGCACCAAGGGTCAGGGTGGGTACGAGCAGTACTTC
CDR3 protein: CASTKGQGGYEQYF